This T cell receptor (beta chain) was documented in a study of blood T cell repertoires in COVID-19. The wider study: The samples span acute and convalescent COVID-19 from the United States, Italy and Spain. Nucleic acid was either cDNA or gDNA, and it came from T cells, B-cell-depleted T cells, or PBMCs.

In the authors' workflow: Estimation of nucleated cell counts was performed using reference gene primer amplification. The assay was immunoSEQ multiplex PCR, and TCRdb's table has in-frame clones only and misses some. V, J and clone size reflect that table, while D and trimming were determined from the DNA. The sample records 150,000 to 200,000 clones, approximately 80% being singletons. The CDR3 sequence is 11 residues long. V was trimmed by 6 bases and J by 5 bases, leaving 10 bases between them. Germline CDR1 and CDR2: DFQATT and SNEGSKA (reference sequence). This sequence originates from a human donor in a cohort sampled during active COVID-19. This rearrangement joins TRBV20-1 to TRBJ1-2; a possible D gene is TRBD1 (5 bases). The source material was peripheral blood. The chain's CDR3 is CSALRGYGYTF. The CDR3 nucleotides are TGCAGTGCGCTCCGGGGGTATGGCTACACCTTC.